This is a list of T cell receptor beta chains from one sample in a study of shared clonotypes between healthy human individuals. Measured with immunoSEQ multiplex PCR; TCRdb has only the in-frame clones, and not every one. Seen here are about 2.1 million clones, roughly 95% observed once, and the top ten hold approximately 1.7%. Sequences were obtained from naive CD8+ T cells from PBMCs. All receptors derive from a man aged 18 to 30 in good health. Some clones in this sample may be carry-over from other donors' samples. Both conserved end residues are part of each CDR3. D genes are given only for firm matches. Clone size appears in some rows only: once, few, many, or a class for an expanded clone.

V gene | D gene | clone size | CDR3 protein
TRBV9 | NA | NA | CASSVDGPGYTF
TRBV29-1 | NA | NA | CSVEGLVHLMGTQYF
TRBV7-9 | NA | NA | CASSRPGAPTNYGYTF
TRBV27 | TRBD2 | NA | CASSLSVTSGGYNEQFF
TRBV7-3 | NA | NA | CASSLGDRSDTEAFF
TRBV30 | NA | NA | CAWSGYSGIYGYTF
TRBV9 | NA | few | CASSVDWSSYNEQFF
TRBV4-1 | NA | NA | CASSQEVAWNEQFF
TRBV19 | TRBD2 | once | CASSSKTSGSYEQYF
TRBV4-3 | NA | once | CASSQRLPGMAEAFF
TRBV19 | NA | NA | CASSIGGSGGQPQHF
TRBV2 | TRBD1 | NA | CASSEIQGTQETQYF
TRBV6-5 | NA | NA | CASSYAVVGEAFF
TRBV6-6 | NA | NA | CASSLTQGNTEAFF
TRBV10-3 | TRBD2 | NA | CAISESMSGASGILTYEQYF
TRBV27 | TRBD1 | NA | CASSRDRVGQPQHF
TRBV19 | TRBD1 | NA | CASSRGQATTEAFF
TRBV28 | TRBD1 | NA | CASSLGGGGSSPLHF
TRBV11-2 | NA | NA | CASSLDLGTLYEQYF
TRBV7-9 | NA | NA | CASSSLQGSNEKLFF
TRBV27 | NA | NA | CASSSSRRAGRDGYTF
TRBV5-6 | NA | NA | CASSLRPETLSHEQYF
TRBV19 | NA | NA | CASSIAGVKETQYF
TRBV18 | NA | NA | CASSPIYTGPLNTEAFF
TRBV25-1 | NA | NA | CASSAGRGDEQYF
TRBV7-2 | NA | NA | CASSFRADTQYF
TRBV27 | NA | NA | CASRNRGGETQYF
TRBV7-9 | NA | NA | CASSTESRAKNIQYF
TRBV7-9 | NA | NA | CASSHIPGRSNTEAFF
TRBV15 | NA | NA | CATSRATVYGYTF
TRBV19 | TRBD1 | NA | CASSDRGITDTQYF
TRBV11-3 | NA | NA | CASSLAPGPPGVNTEAFF
TRBV11-2 | TRBD1 | NA | CASSDRDRVTTEAFF
TRBV7-9 | NA | NA | CASSLSGSYEQYF
TRBV5-1 | NA | NA | CASSFLGSQETQYF
TRBV9 | TRBD2 | NA | CASSVVTSGVPDLNEQFF
TRBV9 | TRBD2 | NA | CASSIYSGMAADTQYF
TRBV5-1 | TRBD1 | NA | CASSFEGAQPQHF
TRBV7-3 | NA | once | CASSLTFSLNEQFF
TRBV6-5 | TRBD2 | NA | CASTKTSEAGELFF
TRBV30 | NA | NA | CAWSAFTGNTEAFF
TRBV4-3 | NA | NA | CASSYRSSSYEQYF
TRBV28 | NA | NA | CASSVTMGGQETQYF
TRBV27 | NA | once | CASSLPPRRSVEAFF